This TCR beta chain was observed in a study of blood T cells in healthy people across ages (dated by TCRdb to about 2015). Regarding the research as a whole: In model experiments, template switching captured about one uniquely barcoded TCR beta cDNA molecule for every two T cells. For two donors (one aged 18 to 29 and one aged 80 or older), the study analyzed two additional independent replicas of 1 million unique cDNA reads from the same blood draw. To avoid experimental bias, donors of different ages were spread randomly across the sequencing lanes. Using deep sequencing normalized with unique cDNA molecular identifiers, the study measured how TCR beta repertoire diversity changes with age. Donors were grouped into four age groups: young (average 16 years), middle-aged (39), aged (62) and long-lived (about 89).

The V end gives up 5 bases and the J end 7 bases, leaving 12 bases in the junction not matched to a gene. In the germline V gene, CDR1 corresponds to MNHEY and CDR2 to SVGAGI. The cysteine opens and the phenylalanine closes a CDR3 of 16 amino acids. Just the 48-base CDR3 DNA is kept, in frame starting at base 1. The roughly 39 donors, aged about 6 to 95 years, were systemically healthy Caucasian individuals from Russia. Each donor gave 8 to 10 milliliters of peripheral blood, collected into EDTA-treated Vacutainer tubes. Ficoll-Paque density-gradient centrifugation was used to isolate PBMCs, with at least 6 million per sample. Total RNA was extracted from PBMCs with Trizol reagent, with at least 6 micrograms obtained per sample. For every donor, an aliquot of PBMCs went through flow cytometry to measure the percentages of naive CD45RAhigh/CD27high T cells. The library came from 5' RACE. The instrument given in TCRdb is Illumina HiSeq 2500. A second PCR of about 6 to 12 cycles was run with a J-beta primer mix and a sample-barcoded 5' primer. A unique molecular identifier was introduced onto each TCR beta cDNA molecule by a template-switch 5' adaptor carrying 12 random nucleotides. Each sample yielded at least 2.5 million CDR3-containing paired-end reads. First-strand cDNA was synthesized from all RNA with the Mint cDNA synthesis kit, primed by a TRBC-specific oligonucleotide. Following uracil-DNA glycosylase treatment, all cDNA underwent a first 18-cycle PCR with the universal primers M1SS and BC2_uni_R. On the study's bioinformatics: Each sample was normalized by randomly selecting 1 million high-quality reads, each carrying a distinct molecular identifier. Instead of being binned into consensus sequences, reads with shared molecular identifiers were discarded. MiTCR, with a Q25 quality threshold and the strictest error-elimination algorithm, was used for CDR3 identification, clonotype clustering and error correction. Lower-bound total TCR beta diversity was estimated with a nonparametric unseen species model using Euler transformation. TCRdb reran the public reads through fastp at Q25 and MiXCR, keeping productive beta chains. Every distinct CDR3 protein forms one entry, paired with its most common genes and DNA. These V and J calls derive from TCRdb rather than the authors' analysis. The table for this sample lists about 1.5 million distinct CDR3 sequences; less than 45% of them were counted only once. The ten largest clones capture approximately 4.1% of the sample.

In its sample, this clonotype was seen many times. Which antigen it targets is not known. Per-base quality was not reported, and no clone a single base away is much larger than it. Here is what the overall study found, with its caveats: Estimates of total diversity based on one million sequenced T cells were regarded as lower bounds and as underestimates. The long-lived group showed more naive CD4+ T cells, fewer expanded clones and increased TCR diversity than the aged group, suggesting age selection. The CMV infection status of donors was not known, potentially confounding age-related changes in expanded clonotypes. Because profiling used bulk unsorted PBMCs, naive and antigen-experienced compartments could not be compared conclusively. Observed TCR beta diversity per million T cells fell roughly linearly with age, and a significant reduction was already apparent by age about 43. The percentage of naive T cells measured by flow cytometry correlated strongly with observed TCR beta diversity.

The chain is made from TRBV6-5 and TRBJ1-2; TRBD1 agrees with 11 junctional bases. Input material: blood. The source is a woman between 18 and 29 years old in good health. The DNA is TGTGCCAGCAGTACTCTTCCTGGACAGGGGGCGCGTGGCTACACCTTC. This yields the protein CASSTLPGQGARGYTF.